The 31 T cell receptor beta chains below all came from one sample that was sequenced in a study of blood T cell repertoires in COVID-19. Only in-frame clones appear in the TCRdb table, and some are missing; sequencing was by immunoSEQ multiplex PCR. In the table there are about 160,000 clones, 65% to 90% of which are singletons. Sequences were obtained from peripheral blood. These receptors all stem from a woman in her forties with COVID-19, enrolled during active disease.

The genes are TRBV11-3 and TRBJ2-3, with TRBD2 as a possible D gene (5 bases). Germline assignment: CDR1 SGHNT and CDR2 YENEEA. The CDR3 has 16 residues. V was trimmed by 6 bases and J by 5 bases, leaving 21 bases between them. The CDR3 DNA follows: TGTGCCAGCAGTCCTAGCCCCCTGGGAGATGGAGATACGCAGTATTTT. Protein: CASSPSPLGDGDTQYF.

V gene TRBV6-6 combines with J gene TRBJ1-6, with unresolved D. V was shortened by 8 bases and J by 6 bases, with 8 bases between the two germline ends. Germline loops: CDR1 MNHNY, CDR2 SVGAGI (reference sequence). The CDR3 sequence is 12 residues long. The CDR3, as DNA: TGTGCCAGCTGGGAGGGTAATTCACCCCTCCACTTT. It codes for CASWEGNSPLHF.

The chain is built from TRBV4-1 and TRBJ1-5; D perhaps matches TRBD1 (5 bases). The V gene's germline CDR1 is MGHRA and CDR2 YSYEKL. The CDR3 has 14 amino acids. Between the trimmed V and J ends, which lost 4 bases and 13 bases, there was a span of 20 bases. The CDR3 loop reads CASSRSPGLEGQHF. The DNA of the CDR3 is TGCGCCAGCAGCCGATCTCCGGGACTGGAAGGTCAGCATTTT.

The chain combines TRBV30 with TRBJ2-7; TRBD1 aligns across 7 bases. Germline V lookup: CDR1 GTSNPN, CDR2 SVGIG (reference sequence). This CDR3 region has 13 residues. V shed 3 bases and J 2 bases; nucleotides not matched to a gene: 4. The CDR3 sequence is CAWSGQAAYEQYF. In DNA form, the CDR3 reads TGTGCCTGGAGCGGACAGGCGGCCTACGAGCAGTACTTC.

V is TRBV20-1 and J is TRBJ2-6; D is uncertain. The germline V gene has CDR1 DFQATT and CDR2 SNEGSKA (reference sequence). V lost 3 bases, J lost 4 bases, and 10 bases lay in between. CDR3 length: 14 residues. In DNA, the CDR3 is TGCAGTGCTAGTGGCTACTCCGGGGCCAACGTCCTGACTTTC. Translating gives CSASGYSGANVLTF.

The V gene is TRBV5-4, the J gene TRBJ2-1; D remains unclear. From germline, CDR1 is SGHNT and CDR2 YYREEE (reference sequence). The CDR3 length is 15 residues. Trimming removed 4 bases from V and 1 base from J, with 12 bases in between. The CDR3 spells CASSHSRSSYNEQFF. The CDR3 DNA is TGTGCCAGCAGCCACTCCAGGTCGTCCTACAATGAGCAGTTCTTC.

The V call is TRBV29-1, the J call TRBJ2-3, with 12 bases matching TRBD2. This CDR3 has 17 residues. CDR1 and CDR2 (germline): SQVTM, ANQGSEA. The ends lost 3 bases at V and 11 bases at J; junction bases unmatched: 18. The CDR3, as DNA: TGCAGCGTTGACGCTAGCGGGGGGGCCTTTTCCCTCGGTTTGCAGTATTTT. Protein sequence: CSVDASGGAFSLGLQYF.

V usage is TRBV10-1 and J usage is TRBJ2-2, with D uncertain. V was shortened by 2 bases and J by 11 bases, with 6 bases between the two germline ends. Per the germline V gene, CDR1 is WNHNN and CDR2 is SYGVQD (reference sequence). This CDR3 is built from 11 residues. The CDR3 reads CASSEATELFF. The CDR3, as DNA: TGCGCCAGCAGTGAGGCTACCGAGCTGTTTTTT.

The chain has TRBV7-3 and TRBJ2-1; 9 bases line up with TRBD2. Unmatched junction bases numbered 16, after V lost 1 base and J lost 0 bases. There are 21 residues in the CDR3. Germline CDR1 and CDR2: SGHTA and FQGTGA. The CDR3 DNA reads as TGTGCCAGCAGCTTAATGGGTCCAGCGGGGGGACCCCGGAGCTCCTACAATGAGCAGTTCTTC. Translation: CASSLMGPAGGPRSSYNEQFF.

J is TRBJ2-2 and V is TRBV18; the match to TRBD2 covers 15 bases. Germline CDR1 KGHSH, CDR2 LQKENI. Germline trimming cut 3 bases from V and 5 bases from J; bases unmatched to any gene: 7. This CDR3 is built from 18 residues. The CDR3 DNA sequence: TGTGCCAGCTCACCTCCGGGACTAGCGGGAGGCGCGACCGGGGAGCTGTTTTTT. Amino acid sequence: CASSPPGLAGGATGELFF.

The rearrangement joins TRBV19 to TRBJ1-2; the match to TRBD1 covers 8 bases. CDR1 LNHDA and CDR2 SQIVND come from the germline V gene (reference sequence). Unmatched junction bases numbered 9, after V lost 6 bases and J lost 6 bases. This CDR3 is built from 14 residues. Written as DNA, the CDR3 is TGTGCCAGTAGACAAGCGGACAGGGAGGATGGCTACACCTTC. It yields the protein CASRQADREDGYTF.

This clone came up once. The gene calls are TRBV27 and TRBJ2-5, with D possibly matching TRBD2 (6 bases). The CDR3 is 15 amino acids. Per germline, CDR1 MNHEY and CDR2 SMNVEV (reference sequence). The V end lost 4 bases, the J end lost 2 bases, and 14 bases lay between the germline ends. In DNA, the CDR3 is TGTGCCAGCAGTTCCCTCCTAGCGTTTCAAGAGACCCAGTACTTC. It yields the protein CASSSLLAFQETQYF.

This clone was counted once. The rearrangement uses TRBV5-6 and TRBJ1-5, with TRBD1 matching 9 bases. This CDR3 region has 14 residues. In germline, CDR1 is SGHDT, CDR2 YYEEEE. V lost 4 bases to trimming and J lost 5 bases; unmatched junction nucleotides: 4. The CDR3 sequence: CASSVGQGYQPQHF. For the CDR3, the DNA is TGTGCCAGCAGCGTGGGACAGGGCTATCAGCCCCAGCATTTT.

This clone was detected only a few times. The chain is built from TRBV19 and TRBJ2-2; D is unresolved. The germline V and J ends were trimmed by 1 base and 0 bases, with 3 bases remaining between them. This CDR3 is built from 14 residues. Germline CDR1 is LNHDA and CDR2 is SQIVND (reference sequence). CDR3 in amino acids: CASSIGPNTGELFF. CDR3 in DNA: TGTGCCAGTAGTATAGGGCCGAACACCGGGGAGCTGTTTTTT.

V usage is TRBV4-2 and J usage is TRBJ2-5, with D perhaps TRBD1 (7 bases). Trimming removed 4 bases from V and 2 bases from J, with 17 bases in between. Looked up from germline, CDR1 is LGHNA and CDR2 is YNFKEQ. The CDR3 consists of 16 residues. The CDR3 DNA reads TGTGCCAGCAGCCCCGGACAGGAGGGTATACAAGAGACCCAGTACTTC. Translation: CASSPGQEGIQETQYF.

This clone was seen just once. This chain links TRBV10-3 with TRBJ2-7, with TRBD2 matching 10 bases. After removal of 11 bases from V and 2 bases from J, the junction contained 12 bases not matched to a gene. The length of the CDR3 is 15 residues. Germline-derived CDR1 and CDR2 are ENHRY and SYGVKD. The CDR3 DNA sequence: TGTGCCGTATCCCAACGGACTAGCGGAGCCTACGAGCAGTACTTC. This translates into CAVSQRTSGAYEQYF.

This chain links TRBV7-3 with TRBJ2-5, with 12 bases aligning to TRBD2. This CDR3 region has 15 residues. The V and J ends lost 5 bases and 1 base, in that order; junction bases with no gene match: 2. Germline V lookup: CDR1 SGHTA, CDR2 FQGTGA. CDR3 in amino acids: CASSVTSGSQETQYF. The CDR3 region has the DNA TGTGCCAGCAGCGTGACTAGCGGGAGCCAAGAGACCCAGTACTTC.

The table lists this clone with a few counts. The CDR3 DNA follows: TGTGCCAGCAGCGTAGGCACAGGCGGCATGAACACTGAAGCTTTCTTT. Translating gives CASSVGTGGMNTEAFF. This chain uses TRBV9 with TRBJ1-1, with D possibly TRBD1 on 5 matching bases. CDR1 and CDR2 from the germline V gene are SGDLS and YYNGEE. This CDR3 is 16 amino acids long. V was pared by 0 bases and J by 0 bases, with 12 bases between.

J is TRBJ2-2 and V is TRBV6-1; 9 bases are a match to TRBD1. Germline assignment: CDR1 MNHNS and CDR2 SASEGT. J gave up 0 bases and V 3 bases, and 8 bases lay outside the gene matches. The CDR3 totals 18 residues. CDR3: CASSERTGDPTNTGELFF. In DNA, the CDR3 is TGTGCCAGCAGTGAGAGGACAGGGGACCCTACGAACACCGGGGAGCTGTTTTTT.

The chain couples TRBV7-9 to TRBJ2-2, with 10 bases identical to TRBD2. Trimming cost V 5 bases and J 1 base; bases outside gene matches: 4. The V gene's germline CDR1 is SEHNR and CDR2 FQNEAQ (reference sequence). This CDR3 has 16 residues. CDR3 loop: CASSQLAGVNTGELFF. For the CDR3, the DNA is TGTGCCAGCAGCCAGCTAGCGGGAGTGAACACCGGGGAGCTGTTTTTT.

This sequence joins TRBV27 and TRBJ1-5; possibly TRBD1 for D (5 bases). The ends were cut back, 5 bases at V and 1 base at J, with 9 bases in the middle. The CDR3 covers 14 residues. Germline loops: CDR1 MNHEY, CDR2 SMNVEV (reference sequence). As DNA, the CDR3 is TGTGCCAGCAGTATCCGACAGAGCAATCAGCCCCAGCATTTT. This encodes CASSIRQSNQPQHF.

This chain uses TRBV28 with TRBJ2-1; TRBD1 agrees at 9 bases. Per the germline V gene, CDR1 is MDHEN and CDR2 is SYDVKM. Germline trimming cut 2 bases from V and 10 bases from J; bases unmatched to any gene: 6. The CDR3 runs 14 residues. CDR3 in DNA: TGTGCCAGCAGTTTAGGACAGGGGCACTCGGAGCAGTTCTTC. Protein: CASSLGQGHSEQFF.

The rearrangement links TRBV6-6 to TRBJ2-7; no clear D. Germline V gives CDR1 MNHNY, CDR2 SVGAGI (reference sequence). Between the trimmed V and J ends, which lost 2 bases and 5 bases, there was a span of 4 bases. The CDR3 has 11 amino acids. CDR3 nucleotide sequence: TGTGCCAGCAGTTACACAAACGAGCAGTACTTC. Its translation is CASSYTNEQYF.

As DNA, the CDR3 is TGCGCCAGCAGGGGACAGGGCTCCAGGAATGAGCAGTTCTTC. Its translation: CASRGQGSRNEQFF. The chain has TRBV10-1 and TRBJ2-1; TRBD1 matches at 9 bases. After removal of 6 bases from V and 7 bases from J, the junction contained 7 bases not matched to a gene. Germline CDR1 is WNHNN and CDR2 is SYGVQD (reference sequence). This CDR3 has 14 amino acids.

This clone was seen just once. CDR3 coding DNA: TGTGCCAGCAGTTACACAGGGAATGAAAAACTGTTTTTT. Its protein is CASSYTGNEKLFF. The V and J genes are TRBV27 and TRBJ1-4; a possible D gene is TRBD1 (6 bases). The V and J ends lost 4 bases and 5 bases respectively, with 8 bases between them. Germline V CDR1 and CDR2: MNHEY, SMNVEV (reference sequence). The CDR3 totals 13 residues.

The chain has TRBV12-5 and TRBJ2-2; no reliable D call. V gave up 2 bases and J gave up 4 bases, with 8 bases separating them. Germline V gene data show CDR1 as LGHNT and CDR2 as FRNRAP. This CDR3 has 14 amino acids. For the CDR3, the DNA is TGTGCTAGTGGTTTGACCCAGGCCACCGGGGAGCTGTTTTTT. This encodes CASGLTQATGELFF.

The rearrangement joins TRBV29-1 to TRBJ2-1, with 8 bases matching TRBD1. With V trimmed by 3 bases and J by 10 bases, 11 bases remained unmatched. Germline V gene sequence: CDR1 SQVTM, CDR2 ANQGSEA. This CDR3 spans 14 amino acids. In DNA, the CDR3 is TGCAGCGTTGATCGGACAGGGAATTCAAGAGAGCAGTTCTTC. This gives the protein CSVDRTGNSREQFF.

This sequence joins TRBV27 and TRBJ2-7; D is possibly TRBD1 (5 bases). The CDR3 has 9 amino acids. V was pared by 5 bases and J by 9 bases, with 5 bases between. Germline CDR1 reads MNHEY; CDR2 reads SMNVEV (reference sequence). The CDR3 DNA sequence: TGTGCCAGCAGTAGGGGGCAGTACTTC. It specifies CASSRGQYF.

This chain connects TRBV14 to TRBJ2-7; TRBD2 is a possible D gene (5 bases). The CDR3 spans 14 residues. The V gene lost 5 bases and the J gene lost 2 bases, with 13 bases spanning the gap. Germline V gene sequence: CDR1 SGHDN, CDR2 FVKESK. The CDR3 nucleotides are TGTGCCAGCAGCGAGTCCGGGATCGCCTACGAGCAGTACTTC. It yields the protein CASSESGIAYEQYF. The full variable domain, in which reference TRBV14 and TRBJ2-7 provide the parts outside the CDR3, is EAGVTQFPSHSVIEKGQTVTLRCDPISGHDNLYWYRRVMGKEIKFLLHFVKESKQDESGMPNNRFLAERTGGTYSTLKVQPAELEDSGVYFCASSESGIAYEQYFGPGTRLTVT.

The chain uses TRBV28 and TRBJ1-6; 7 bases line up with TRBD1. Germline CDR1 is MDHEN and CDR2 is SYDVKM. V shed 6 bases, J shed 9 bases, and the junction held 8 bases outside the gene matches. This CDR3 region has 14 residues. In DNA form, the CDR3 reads TGTGCCAGCAGCAGAGACAGGGCGAGTTCACCCCTCCACTTT. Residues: CASSRDRASSPLHF.

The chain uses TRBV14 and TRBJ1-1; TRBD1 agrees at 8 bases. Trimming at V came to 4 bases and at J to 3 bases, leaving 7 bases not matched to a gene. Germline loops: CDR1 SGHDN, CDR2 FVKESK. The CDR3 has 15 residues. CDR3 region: CASSLWTGWDTEAFF. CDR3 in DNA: TGTGCCAGCAGCCTCTGGACAGGGTGGGACACTGAAGCTTTCTTT.